This note documents a single T cell receptor (beta chain) sequence. The antigen remains undetermined. The entry originates in a study of cytomegalovirus exposure and HLA in healthy donors. Whole-study results and caveats: In an earlier analysis, productive rearrangement rates for most beta V segments clustered near 90% or 30%.

Germline CDR1 reads SNHLY; CDR2 reads FYNNEI. V was cut by 5 bases and J by 0 bases, with 16 bases left in between. The CDR3 runs to 17 residues. It was with 60 Vbeta and 13 Jbeta primers that the PCR ran. Sequenced by immunoSEQ multiplex PCR; TCRdb stores in-frame clones only, minus some. The profile shows 150,000 to 200,000 clones, about 80% of them singletons. The V call is TRBV2, the J call TRBJ2-2; maybe TRBD1 (6 bases). Material: PBMCs. This receptor was taken from a young woman in good health and CMV-seropositive. The DNA for the CDR3 is TGTGCCAGCAGTCTACGAGGGGGTCACGCGAACACCGGGGAGCTGTTTTTT. Its translation: CASSLRGGHANTGELFF.